Following are 15 T cell receptor beta chains from one sample sequenced in a study of T cell repertoires in cytomegalovirus infection. Their antigen targets remain unknown. TCRdb reanalysed the reads using MiXCR and keeps one entry per CDR3 protein. The profile shows 75,000 to 95,000 distinct CDR3 sequences, about 45% of them singletons. Here the sequenced sample was CD8+ T cells from cultured PBMCs, taken from culture after CMV antigen stimulation. Receptors originate from a human donor in good health (CMV status not recorded). Some clones in this sample may be carry-over from other donors' samples.

The chain recombines TRBV13 with TRBJ1-5, with TRBD1 matching over 9 bases. With V trimmed by 5 bases and J by 1 base, 6 bases remained unmatched. This CDR3 contains 16 residues. Germline V gene sequence: CDR1 PRHDT, CDR2 FYEKMQ (reference sequence). CDR3 residues: CASSLRTGESNQPQHF. CDR3 in DNA: TGTGCCAGCAGCCTCCGGACAGGGGAGAGCAATCAGCCCCAGCATTTT. The whole variable domain, remainder taken from reference TRBV13 and TRBJ1-5, is AAGVIQSPRHLIKEKRETATLKCYPIPRHDTVYWYQQGPGQDPQFLISFYEKMQSDKGSIPDRFSAQQFSDYHSELNMSSLELGDSALYFCASSLRTGESNQPQHFGDGTRLSIL.

This chain uses TRBV15 with TRBJ2-1; 9 bases fit TRBD2. The CDR3 has 14 residues. V was pared by 3 bases and J by 5 bases, with 2 bases of the junction left unmatched. Germline loops: CDR1 LNHNV, CDR2 YYDKDF (reference sequence). Written as DNA, the CDR3 is TGTGCCACCAGCAGCCTAGCGGGAAACAATGAGCAGTTCTTC. It encodes CATSSLAGNNEQFF. Combining the CDR3 with reference TRBV15 and TRBJ2-1 gives the whole variable domain DAMVIQNPRYQVTQFGKPVTLSCSQTLNHNVMYWYQQKSSQAPKLLFHYYDKDFNNEADTPDNFQSRRPNTSFCFLDIRSPGLGDTAMYLCATSSLAGNNEQFFGPGTRLTVL.

This clonotype appeared a few times. CDR3 sequence reads: CASTGLAGGRSSYNEQFF. The CDR3, as DNA: TGTGCCAGCACAGGACTAGCGGGGGGTCGAAGCTCCTACAATGAGCAGTTCTTC. V and J are TRBV7-9 and TRBJ2-1; TRBD2 aligns across 14 bases. The germline V gene encodes CDR1 SEHNR and CDR2 FQNEAQ (reference sequence). Unmatched junction bases numbered 8, after V lost 7 bases and J lost 0 bases. The CDR3 is made up of 18 amino acids.

The rearrangement joins TRBV6-5 to TRBJ2-3, with D unresolved. The germline CDR1 and CDR2 sequences are MNHEY and SVGAGI. The CDR3 is 15 residues long. Trimming pared 8 bases from V and 2 bases from J, leaving 17 bases between. This CDR3 is CASALLLSHTDTQYF. The DNA for the CDR3 is TGTGCCAGCGCCCTCCTCCTGAGTCACACAGATACGCAGTATTTT.

The V and J genes are TRBV27 and TRBJ1-2; TRBD1 matches at 8 bases. The CDR3 runs 14 residues. Germline trimming cut 5 bases from V and 4 bases from J; bases unmatched to any gene: 6. The V gene's germline CDR1 is MNHEY and CDR2 SMNVEV (reference sequence). CDR3 amino acids: CASSTGQGRYGYTF. In DNA form, the CDR3 reads TGTGCCAGCAGTACCGGACAGGGTCGCTATGGCTACACCTTC.

The chain employs TRBV4-1 and TRBJ2-7; 9 bases are a match to TRBD2. V dropped 5 bases and J dropped 0; count of bases not matched to a gene: 14. Germline V lookup: CDR1 MGHRA, CDR2 YSYEKL. The CDR3 sequence is 18 residues long. The CDR3 DNA reads as TGCGCCAGCAGCGCCACAGCGGGAGGCTTCTTGAGCTCCTACGAGCAGTACTTC. Protein sequence: CASSATAGGFLSSYEQYF.

On this clonotype itself: A single base separates this from a much larger clone, so it may be a read error. This chain joins TRBV7-9 and TRBJ2-1; D is unclear. Deletions cut 2 bases from V and 9 bases from J, with 2 bases between. CDR3 length: 10 amino acids. Germline V gives CDR1 SEHNR, CDR2 FQNEAQ (reference sequence). Here the CDR3 DNA reads TGTGCCAGCAGCTTAAGTGAGCAGTTCTTC. Its translation: CASSLSEQFF.

This clonotype appeared a few times. V and J are TRBV10-3 and TRBJ2-1, with TRBD2 matching over 12 bases. The V and J ends lost 3 bases and 11 bases, in that order; junction bases with no gene match: 5. Per the germline V gene, CDR1 is ENHRY and CDR2 is SYGVKD. The CDR3 consists of 14 residues. The CDR3 coding sequence is TGTGCCATCAGTGATCCGACTAGCGGGAGCCAGCAGTTCTTC. Its protein product is CAISDPTSGSQQFF.

This chain joins TRBV7-9 and TRBJ2-6; the D gene is possibly TRBD2 (6 bases). Germline V CDR1 and CDR2: SEHNR, FQNEAQ (reference sequence). Trimming shortened V by 5 bases and J by 2 bases, and 7 bases separated the two germline ends. This CDR3 spans 14 amino acids. In DNA form, the CDR3 reads TGTGCCAGCAGCGGAGGGGCTGGGGCCAACGTCCTGACTTTC. It encodes CASSGGAGANVLTF.

CDR3 sequence: CASTFRGVNTGELFF. The CDR3 DNA reads TGTGCCAGCACCTTCAGGGGAGTAAACACCGGGGAGCTGTTTTTT. This chain joins TRBV28 and TRBJ2-2; D is possibly TRBD1 (6 bases). The CDR3 runs to 15 residues. Germline CDR1 and CDR2: MDHEN and SYDVKM. Trimming stripped 7 bases from V and 2 bases from J, with 14 bases between.

The V call is TRBV7-3, the J call TRBJ1-1, with no clear D. The germline gives CDR1 SGHTA, CDR2 FQGTGA. The CDR3 has 13 residues. V lost 4 bases and J lost 1, with 7 bases in between. The CDR3 sequence: CASSSDGNTEAFF. DNA for the CDR3: TGTGCCAGCAGCTCTGACGGGAACACTGAAGCTTTCTTT.

The rearrangement uses TRBV6-6 and TRBJ1-2; D possibly corresponds to TRBD1 (5 bases). Trimming shortened V by 2 bases and J by 4 bases, and 14 bases separated the two germline ends. Germline CDR1 reads MNHNY; CDR2 reads SVGAGI (reference sequence). The CDR3 consists of 15 residues. CDR3 loop: CASSYLLAGTYGYTF. CDR3 sequence (DNA): TGTGCCAGCAGTTACCTTTTGGCTGGGACCTATGGCTACACCTTC.

V is TRBV24-1 and J is TRBJ2-7; D ambiguous. V was cut by 0 bases and J by 6 bases, with 2 bases left in between. CDR3 size: 11 residues. Germline V CDR1 and CDR2: KGHDR, SFDVKD. The CDR3 coding sequence is TGTGCCACCAGTGATTTGTCCGAGCAGTACTTC. This gives the protein CATSDLSEQYF.

The genes are TRBV11-2 and TRBJ1-1; TRBD1 matches 9 bases. J was trimmed by 1 base and V by 6 bases; bases with no gene match: 9. The CDR3 is 16 residues long. Germline loops: CDR1 SGHAT, CDR2 FQNNGV. This CDR3 is CASSLTGGFSNTEAFF. Written as DNA, the CDR3 is TGTGCCAGCAGTCTAACAGGGGGCTTTTCGAACACTGAAGCTTTCTTT.

This chain links TRBV7-9 with TRBJ2-5, with D possibly called TRBD1 or TRBD2 (5 bases each). V was clipped by 4 bases and J by 2 bases, with 17 bases between them. The CDR3 length is 16 residues. Germline assignment: CDR1 SEHNR and CDR2 FQNEAQ (reference sequence). The CDR3 nucleotides are TGTGCCAGCAGCTCCGCCGGGGCGGAGCCTCAAGAGACCCAGTACTTC. Its translation: CASSSAGAEPQETQYF.